This TCR beta chain was captured by sequencing in a study of post-analysis software for immune sequencing data. General study findings and limits: Higher frequency in patients than in controls was seen for roughly five TRBV segments, with TRBV5-6, TRBV5-1 and TRBV20-1 among them.

The CDR3 sequence is 13 residues long. Germline V gives CDR1 SGHVS, CDR2 FNYEAQ. The germline V and J ends were trimmed by 1 base and 6 bases, with 7 bases remaining between them. The TCR beta cDNA libraries carried unique molecular identifiers. TCRdb reprocessed the PCR reads with MiXCR, giving one entry per CDR3 protein. This table has 500,000 to 600,000 distinct CDR3 sequences, 44% appearing once. Turning to this clonotype: The antigen is unknown.

The chain uses TRBV7-6 and TRBJ1-5, with no clear D. This sequence originates from a girl aged 10-17 years with multiple sclerosis. Sequences were obtained from blood. In nucleotides, the CDR3 is TGTGCCAGCAGCTTAGACTTTAGTCAGCCCCAGCATTTT. Amino acid sequence: CASSLDFSQPQHF.